Below are 25 T cell receptor beta chains sequenced from a single sample in a study of blood T cell repertoires in COVID-19. TCRdb keeps only in-frame clones here, not all; method: immunoSEQ multiplex PCR. The repertoire holds some 250,000 clones, with 75% to 85% as singletons. The sequenced sample consisted of peripheral blood. These TCRs come from a woman in her sixties or seventies with active or convalescent COVID-19.

This clone was counted a single time. This chain uses TRBV6-5 with TRBJ2-7, with TRBD2 as a possible D gene (6 bases). Deletions cut 8 bases from V and 3 bases from J, with 20 bases between. The V gene's germline CDR1 is MNHEY and CDR2 SVGAGI. The CDR3 spans 15 residues. The CDR3 nucleotides read TGTGCCAGCCGATCCGGGGGTGCAGGCGACTACGAGCAGTACTTC. It yields the protein CASRSGGAGDYEQYF.

This chain links TRBV5-4 with TRBJ2-7, with D maybe TRBD1 (6 bases). Per germline, CDR1 SGHNT and CDR2 YYREEE (reference sequence). V dropped 4 bases and J dropped 6 bases, with 20 bases sitting between them. This CDR3 comprises 15 residues. The CDR3 DNA reads as TGTGCCAGCAGCCCGTACAGGGCGCTGATCTCCGAGCAGTACTTC. Its translation is CASSPYRALISEQYF.

The chain combines TRBV7-9 with TRBJ1-1; 9 nucleotides align to TRBD1. Germline lookup yields CDR1 SEHNR and CDR2 FQNEAQ (reference sequence). Trimming cost V 1 base and J 11 bases; bases outside gene matches: 2. There are 12 residues in the CDR3. The CDR3 sequence is CASSLGDRVAFF. The DNA of the CDR3 is TGTGCCAGCAGCTTAGGGGACAGGGTGGCTTTCTTT. The whole variable domain, remainder taken from reference TRBV7-9 and TRBJ1-1, is DTGVSQNPRHKITKRGQNVTFRCDPISEHNRLYWYRQTLGQGPEFLTYFQNEAQLEKSRLLSDRFSAERPKGSFSTLEIQRTEQGDSAMYLCASSLGDRVAFFGQGTRLTVV.

This sequence joins TRBV3-1 (or the pseudogene TRBV3-2) and TRBJ2-3; TRBD2 matches 8 bases. The CDR3 loop spans 17 amino acids. V dropped 1 base and J dropped 6; count of bases not matched to a gene: 12. Per the germline V gene, CDR1 is LGHDT and CDR2 is YNNKEL (reference sequence). In nucleotides, the CDR3 is TGTGCCAGCAGCCAAGGCTTTGAGCGGGGGCCCCGGGATACGCAGTATTTT. Its protein is CASSQGFERGPRDTQYF.

V and J are TRBV9 and TRBJ2-1; 8 nucleotides line up with TRBD1. The CDR3 is 14 residues long. With V trimmed by 4 bases and J by 13 bases, 13 bases remained unmatched. CDR1 and CDR2 (germline): SGDLS, YYNGEE. The CDR3 here is CASSSGTGSFLQFF. CDR3 in DNA: TGTGCCAGCAGCTCCGGGACAGGCTCTTTCTTACAGTTCTTC. The full variable domain, with the rest looked up from reference TRBV9 and TRBJ2-1, is DSGVTQTPKHLITATGQRVTLRCSPRSGDLSVYWYQQSLDQGLQFLIQYYNGEERAKGNILERFSAQQFPDLHSELNLSSLELGDSALYFCASSSGTGSFLQFFGPGTRLTVL.

This chain connects TRBV7-9 to TRBJ2-1, with D unresolved. This CDR3 has 15 residues. Germline CDR1 SEHNR, CDR2 FQNEAQ (reference sequence). V dropped 5 bases and J dropped 3 bases, with 14 bases sitting between them. CDR3 in DNA: TGTGCCAGCAGCCCCCGGGTAGGAATCTACAATGAGCAGTTCTTC. Translated: CASSPRVGIYNEQFF.

The chain is built from TRBV3-1 (or the pseudogene TRBV3-2) and TRBJ2-5, with 15 bases that match TRBD2. CDR3 length: 17 amino acids. The germline gives CDR1 LGHDT, CDR2 YNNKEL (reference sequence). Unmatched junction bases numbered 10, after V lost 4 bases and J lost 7 bases. CDR3 nucleotides: TGTGCCAGCAGCCTTGCGCCGGGACTAGCGGGGGGCGGGACCCAGTACTTC. Its translation is CASSLAPGLAGGGTQYF.

The sample holds a few counts of this clone. The V gene is TRBV7-2, the J gene TRBJ1-6; D unclear. This CDR3 region has 16 residues. Germline assignment: CDR1 SGHTA and CDR2 FQGNSA. Deletions cut 0 bases from V and 3 bases from J, with 9 bases between. CDR3 amino acids: CASSLAEASYNSPLHF. In DNA form, the CDR3 reads TGTGCCAGCAGCTTAGCGGAGGCCAGCTATAATTCACCCCTCCACTTT.

V usage is TRBV10-3 and J usage is TRBJ2-7, with D possibly being TRBD1 (5 bases). The CDR3 sequence is 12 residues long. The V gene's germline CDR1 is ENHRY and CDR2 SYGVKD. The V end was cut by 4 bases, the J end by 5 bases, with 9 bases between. The CDR3 DNA sequence: TGTGCCATCAGTGGACAGTCCGACGAGCAGTACTTC. Amino acid sequence: CAISGQSDEQYF.

The J gene is TRBJ2-3, the V gene TRBV5-1; 8 nucleotides line up with TRBD2. Germline V lookup: CDR1 SGHRS, CDR2 YFSETQ. The CDR3 spans 12 residues. The junction had 1 base not matched to a gene; V was cut back by 4 bases and J by 6 bases. The CDR3 protein is CASSERGDTQYF. The CDR3 coding sequence is TGCGCCAGCAGCGAGCGGGGGGATACGCAGTATTTT.

The chain is built from TRBV3-1 (or the pseudogene TRBV3-2) and TRBJ1-1; maybe TRBD1 (5 bases). Germline V CDR1 and CDR2: LGHDT, YNNKEL (reference sequence). Trimming stripped 4 bases from V and 7 bases from J, with 13 bases between. The length of the CDR3 is 13 residues. CDR3 in DNA: TGTGCCAGCAGCCCACCTCAGGGTTATGAAGCTTTCTTT. Its protein is CASSPPQGYEAFF.

V and J are TRBV6-2 or TRBV6-3 and TRBJ2-3, with D perhaps matching TRBD2 (5 bases). The CDR3 length is 13 residues. Trimming took 7 bases from V and 6 from J, leaving 14 bases between them. The germline V gene has CDR1 MNHEY and CDR2 SVGEGT. CDR3 residues: CASTPGLPDTQYF. The DNA for the CDR3 is TGTGCCAGCACCCCTGGACTTCCGGATACGCAGTATTTT.

The chain links TRBV10-2 to TRBJ1-2, with D maybe TRBD1 (5 bases). CDR3 size: 13 residues. V was clipped by 7 bases and J by 0 bases, with 9 bases between them. Germline V CDR1 and CDR2: WSHSY, SAAADI. The CDR3 loop is CASTRGANYGYTF. The DNA of the CDR3 is TGCGCCAGCACTCGGGGGGCTAACTATGGCTACACCTTC.

The chain recombines TRBV12-3 or TRBV12-4 with TRBJ2-1; unclear D gene. V shed 3 bases and J shed 4 bases, with 4 bases lying between them. The CDR3 extends over 12 amino acids. As DNA, the CDR3 is TGTGCCAGCAGTTTGAGTTACAATGAGCAGTTCTTC. This encodes CASSLSYNEQFF.

The gene calls are TRBV29-1 and TRBJ2-7; 10 bases are a match to TRBD2. The CDR3 length is 16 residues. Germline V gene data show CDR1 as SQVTM and CDR2 as ANQGSEA. J lost 4 bases, V lost 0 bases, and 9 bases had no gene match. The CDR3, as DNA: TGCAGCGTTGAAGACCCTCTAGCGGGGGCTGAGTACGAGCAGTACTTC. The encoded protein is CSVEDPLAGAEYEQYF.

The gene calls are TRBV4-1 and TRBJ1-5; 8 positions match TRBD1. CDR1 is MGHRA and CDR2 is YSYEKL in the germline V gene. The trim removed 5 bases at V and 3 bases at J, leaving 9 bases unmatched. The CDR3 runs 16 residues. The CDR3 here is CASSFRLDRANQPQHF. The CDR3 DNA sequence: TGCGCCAGCAGCTTCCGCTTGGACAGGGCCAATCAGCCCCAGCATTTT.

This chain connects TRBV19 to TRBJ2-7; 15 nucleotides match TRBD2. Germline V gives CDR1 LNHDA, CDR2 SQIVND (reference sequence). The CDR3 runs to 14 residues. V shed 9 bases, J shed 2 bases, and the junction held 2 bases outside the gene matches. This CDR3 is CASRTSGGAYEQYF. The CDR3 DNA follows: TGTGCCAGCCGGACTAGCGGGGGGGCCTACGAGCAGTACTTC.

The J gene is TRBJ2-5, the V gene TRBV7-3; weak D call: TRBD2 (7 bases). The length of the CDR3 is 13 residues. In germline, CDR1 is SGHTA, CDR2 FQGTGA. V shed 4 bases and J shed 5 bases, with 11 bases lying between them. The CDR3 region is CASSSGGPETQYF. As DNA, the CDR3 is TGTGCCAGCAGCTCCGGGGGGCCTGAGACCCAGTACTTC. Full variable domain (remainder filled in from reference TRBV7-3 and TRBJ2-5): GAGVSQTPSNKVTEKGKYVELRCDPISGHTALYWYRQSLGQGPEFLIYFQGTGAADDSGLPNDRFFAVRPEGSVSTLKIQRTERGDSAVYLCASSSGGPETQYFGPGTRLLVL.

V and J are TRBV27 and TRBJ2-7, with TRBD2 matching 7 bases. Germline loops: CDR1 MNHEY, CDR2 SMNVEV (reference sequence). V shed 7 bases, J shed 2 bases, and the junction held 8 bases outside the gene matches. The CDR3 has 14 residues. The CDR3 DNA reads TGTGCCAGCACCCCTATTGGGGGGGCCTACGAGCAGTACTTC. As protein: CASTPIGGAYEQYF.

This sequence joins TRBV10-3 and TRBJ2-7, with a weak D call TRBD2 (6 bases). The CDR3 has 13 residues. The V end lost 10 bases, the J end lost 5 bases, and 18 bases lay between the germline ends. Germline lookup yields CDR1 ENHRY and CDR2 SYGVKD. The CDR3, as DNA: TGTGCCACCGGGGCGGGGCCTAGCGACGAGCAGTACTTC. Its translation: CATGAGPSDEQYF.

The rearrangement joins TRBV5-1 to TRBJ1-4, with no clear D. The CDR3 has 16 amino acids. Germline V gene sequence: CDR1 SGHRS, CDR2 YFSETQ. Between the trimmed V and J ends, which lost 0 bases and 3 bases, there was a span of 12 bases. CDR3 sequence: CASSLGPQAANEKLFF. DNA of the CDR3: TGCGCCAGCAGCTTGGGGCCCCAGGCCGCTAATGAAAAACTGTTTTTT.

The chain recombines TRBV19 with TRBJ2-1; D gene uncertain. Trimming shortened V by 3 bases and J by 6 bases, and 9 bases separated the two germline ends. Germline loops: CDR1 LNHDA, CDR2 SQIVND (reference sequence). CDR3 length equals 13 residues. CDR3 in DNA: TGTGCCAGTAGTATTCAACTCCTCAATGAGCAGTTCTTC. Translating gives CASSIQLLNEQFF.

This rearrangement joins TRBV6-5 to TRBJ1-1, with 7 bases lining up with TRBD1. Trimming at V came to 6 bases and at J to 2 bases, leaving 3 bases not matched to a gene. Germline lookup yields CDR1 MNHEY and CDR2 SVGAGI. The CDR3 consists of 13 residues. The CDR3 protein is CASRHRGNTEAFF. DNA for the CDR3: TGTGCCAGCAGACACAGGGGAAACACTGAAGCTTTCTTT.

This chain joins TRBV7-9 and TRBJ1-3; 8 bases are a match to TRBD1. The CDR3 runs 17 residues. Trimming at V came to 5 bases and at J to 7 bases, leaving 16 bases not matched to a gene. CDR1 and CDR2 (germline): SEHNR, FQNEAQ (reference sequence). The CDR3 nucleotides are TGTGCCAGCAGCCCGACAGGGGTTAATAGGCTGCTGAACACCATATATTTT. It translates to CASSPTGVNRLLNTIYF.

The chain carries TRBV19 and TRBJ1-6; TRBD1 aligns across 7 bases. The junction had 6 bases not matched to a gene; V was cut back by 5 bases and J by 8 bases. The CDR3 extends over 14 amino acids. The V gene's germline CDR1 is LNHDA and CDR2 SQIVND (reference sequence). The CDR3 region has the DNA TGTGCCAGTAGTCCCAGACAGGGACATTCACCCCTCCACTTT. Encoded protein: CASSPRQGHSPLHF.